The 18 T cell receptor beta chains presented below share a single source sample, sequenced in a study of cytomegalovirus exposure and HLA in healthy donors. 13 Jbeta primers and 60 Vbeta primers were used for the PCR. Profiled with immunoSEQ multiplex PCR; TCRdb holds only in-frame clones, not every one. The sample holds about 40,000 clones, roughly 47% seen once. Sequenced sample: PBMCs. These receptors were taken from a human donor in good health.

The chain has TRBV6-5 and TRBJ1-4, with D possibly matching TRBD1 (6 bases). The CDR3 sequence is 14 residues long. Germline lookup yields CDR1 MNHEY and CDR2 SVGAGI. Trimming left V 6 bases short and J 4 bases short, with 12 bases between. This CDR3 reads CASRPGHLNEKLFF. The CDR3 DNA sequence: TGTGCCAGCAGGCCGGGACACCTTAATGAAAAACTGTTTTTT.

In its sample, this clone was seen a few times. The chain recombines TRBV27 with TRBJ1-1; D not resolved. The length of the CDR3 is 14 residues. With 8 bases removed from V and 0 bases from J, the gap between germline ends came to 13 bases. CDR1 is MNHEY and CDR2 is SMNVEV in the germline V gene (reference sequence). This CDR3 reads CASRWQALNTEAFF. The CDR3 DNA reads TGTGCCAGCCGGTGGCAGGCTTTGAACACTGAAGCTTTCTTT.

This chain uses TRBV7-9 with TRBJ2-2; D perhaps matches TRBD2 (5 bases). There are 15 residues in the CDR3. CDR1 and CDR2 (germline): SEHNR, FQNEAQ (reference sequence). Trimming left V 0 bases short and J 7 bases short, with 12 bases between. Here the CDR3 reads CASSLAGRGNGELFF. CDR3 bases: TGTGCCAGCAGCTTAGCGGGGAGAGGTAACGGGGAGCTGTTTTTT.

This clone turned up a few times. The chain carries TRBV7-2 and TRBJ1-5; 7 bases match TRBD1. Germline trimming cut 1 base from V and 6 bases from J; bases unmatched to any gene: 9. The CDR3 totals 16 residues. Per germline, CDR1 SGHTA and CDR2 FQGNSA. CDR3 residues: CASSLGGQGGGQPQHF. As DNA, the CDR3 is TGTGCCAGCAGCTTAGGTGGGCAGGGGGGTGGTCAGCCCCAGCATTTT. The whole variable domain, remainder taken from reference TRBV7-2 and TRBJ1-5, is GAGVSQSPSNKVTEKGKDVELRCDPISGHTALYWYRQSLGQGLEFLIYFQGNSAPDKSGLPSDRFSAERTGGSVSTLTIQRTQQEDSAVYLCASSLGGQGGGQPQHFGDGTRLSIL.

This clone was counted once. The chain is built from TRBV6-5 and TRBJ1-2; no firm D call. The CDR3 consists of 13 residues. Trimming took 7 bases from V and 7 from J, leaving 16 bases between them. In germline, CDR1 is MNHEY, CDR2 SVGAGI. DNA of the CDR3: TGTGCCAGCACCTACGGGATTGGGAGTGGCTACACCTTC. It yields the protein CASTYGIGSGYTF.

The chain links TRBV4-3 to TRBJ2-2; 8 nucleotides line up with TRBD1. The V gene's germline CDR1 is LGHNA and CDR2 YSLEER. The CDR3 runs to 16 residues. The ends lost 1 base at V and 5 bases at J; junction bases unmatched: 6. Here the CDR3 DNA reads TGCGCCAGCAGCCAAGGACAGGGGAGTGGAACCGGGGAGCTGTTTTTT. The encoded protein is CASSQGQGSGTGELFF.

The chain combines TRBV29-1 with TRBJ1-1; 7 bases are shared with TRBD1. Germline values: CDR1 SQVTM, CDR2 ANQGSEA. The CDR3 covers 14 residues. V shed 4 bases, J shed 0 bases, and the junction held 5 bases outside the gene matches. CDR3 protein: CSVGPGQLNTEAFF. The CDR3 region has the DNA TGCAGCGTTGGTCCGGGACAGCTGAACACTGAAGCTTTCTTT.

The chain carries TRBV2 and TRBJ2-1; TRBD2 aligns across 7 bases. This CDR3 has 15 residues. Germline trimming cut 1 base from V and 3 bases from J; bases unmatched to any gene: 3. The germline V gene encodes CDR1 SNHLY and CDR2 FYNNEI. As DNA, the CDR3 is TGTGCCAGCAGTGAAGACGGGGGGTTCTACAATGAGCAGTTCTTC. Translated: CASSEDGGFYNEQFF.

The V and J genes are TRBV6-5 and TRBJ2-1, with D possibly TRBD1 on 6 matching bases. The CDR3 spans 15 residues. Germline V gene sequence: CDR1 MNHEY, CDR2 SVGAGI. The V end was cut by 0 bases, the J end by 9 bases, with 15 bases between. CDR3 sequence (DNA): TGTGCCAGCAGTTACTCTAGACAGGAACTTGGTGAGCAGTTCTTC. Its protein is CASSYSRQELGEQFF.

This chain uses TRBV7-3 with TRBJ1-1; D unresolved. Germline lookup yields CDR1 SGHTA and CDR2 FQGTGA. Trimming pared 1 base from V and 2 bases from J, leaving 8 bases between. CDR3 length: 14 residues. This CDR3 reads CASSLSAGNTEAFF. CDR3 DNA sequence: TGTGCCAGCAGCTTAAGTGCAGGCAACACTGAAGCTTTCTTT. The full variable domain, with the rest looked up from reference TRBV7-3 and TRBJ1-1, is GAGVSQTPSNKVTEKGKYVELRCDPISGHTALYWYRQSLGQGPEFLIYFQGTGAADDSGLPNDRFFAVRPEGSVSTLKIQRTERGDSAVYLCASSLSAGNTEAFFGQGTRLTVV.

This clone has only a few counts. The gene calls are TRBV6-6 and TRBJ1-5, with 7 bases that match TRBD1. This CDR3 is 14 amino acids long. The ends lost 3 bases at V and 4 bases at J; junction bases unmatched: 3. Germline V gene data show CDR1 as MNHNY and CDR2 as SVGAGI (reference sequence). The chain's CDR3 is CASSYLQGNQPQHF. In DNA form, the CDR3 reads TGTGCCAGCAGTTATTTACAGGGGAATCAGCCCCAGCATTTT.

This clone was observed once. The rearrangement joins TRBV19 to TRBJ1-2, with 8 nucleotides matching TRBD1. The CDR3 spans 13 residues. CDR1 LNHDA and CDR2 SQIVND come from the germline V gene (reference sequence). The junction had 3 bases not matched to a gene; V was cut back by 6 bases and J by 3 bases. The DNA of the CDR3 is TGTGCCAGTAGGAAACAGGGGGACTATGGCTACACCTTC. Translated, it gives CASRKQGDYGYTF. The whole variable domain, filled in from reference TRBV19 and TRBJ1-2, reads DGGITQSPKYLFRKEGQNVTLSCEQNLNHDAMYWYRQDPGQGLRLIYYSQIVNDFQKGDIAEGYSVSREKKESFPLTVTSAQKNPTAFYLCASRKQGDYGYTFGSGTRLTVV.

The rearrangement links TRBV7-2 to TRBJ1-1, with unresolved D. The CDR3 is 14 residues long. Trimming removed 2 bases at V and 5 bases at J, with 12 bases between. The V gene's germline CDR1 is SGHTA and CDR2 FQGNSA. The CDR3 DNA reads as TGTGCCAGCAGCTTAAGGCGGAGGGCGACTGAAGCTTTCTTT. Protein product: CASSLRRRATEAFF.

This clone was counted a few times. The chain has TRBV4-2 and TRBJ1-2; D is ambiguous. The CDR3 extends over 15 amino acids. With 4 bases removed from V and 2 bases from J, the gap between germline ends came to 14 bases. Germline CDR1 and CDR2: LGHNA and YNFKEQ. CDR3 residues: CASSPLRELNYGYTF. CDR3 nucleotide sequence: TGTGCCAGCAGCCCCCTCCGAGAACTGAACTATGGCTACACCTTC.

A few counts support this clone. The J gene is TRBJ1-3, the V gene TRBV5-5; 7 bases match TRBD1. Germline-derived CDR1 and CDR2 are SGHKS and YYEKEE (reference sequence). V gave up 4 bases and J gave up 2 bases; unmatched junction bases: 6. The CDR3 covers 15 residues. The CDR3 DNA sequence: TGTGCCAGCAGCCGCGGGACAGATACTGGAAACACCATATATTTT. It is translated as CASSRGTDTGNTIYF.

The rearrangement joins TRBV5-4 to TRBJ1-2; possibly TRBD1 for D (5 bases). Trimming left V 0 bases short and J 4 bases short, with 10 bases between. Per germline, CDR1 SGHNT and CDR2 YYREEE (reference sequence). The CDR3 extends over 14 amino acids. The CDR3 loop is CASSLVGAGYGYTF. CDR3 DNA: TGTGCCAGCAGCTTGGTAGGGGCCGGCTATGGCTACACCTTC.

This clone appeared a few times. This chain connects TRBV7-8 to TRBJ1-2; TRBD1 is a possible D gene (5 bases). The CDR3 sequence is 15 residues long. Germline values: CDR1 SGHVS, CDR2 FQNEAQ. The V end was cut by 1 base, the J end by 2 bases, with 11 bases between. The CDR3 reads CASSLDLGGNYGYTF. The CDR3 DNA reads TGTGCCAGCAGCTTAGATCTCGGGGGGAACTATGGCTACACCTTC.

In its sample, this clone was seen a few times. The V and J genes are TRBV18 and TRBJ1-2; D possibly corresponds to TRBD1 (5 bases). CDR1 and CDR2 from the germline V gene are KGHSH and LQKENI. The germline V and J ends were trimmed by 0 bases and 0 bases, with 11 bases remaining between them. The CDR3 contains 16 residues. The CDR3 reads CASSPPFQGPNYGYTF. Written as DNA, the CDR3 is TGTGCCAGCTCACCACCTTTTCAGGGTCCTAACTATGGCTACACCTTC. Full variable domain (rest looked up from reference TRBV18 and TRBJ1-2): NAGVMQNPRHLVRRRGQEARLRCSPMKGHSHVYWYRQLPEEGLKFMVYLQKENIIDESGMPKERFSAEFPKEGPSILRIQQVVRGDSAAYFCASSPPFQGPNYGYTFGSGTRLTVV.